The 22 T cell receptor beta chains given below trace back to one sample, sequenced in a study of response to subunit inactivated influenza vaccine. TCRdb re-analysed the RT-PCR reads in MiXCR, keeping a single row per CDR3 protein. Of about 650,000 distinct CDR3 sequences in the sample, about 15% were seen once. Material: PBMCs from blood, obtained 11 to 12 days after vaccination. The receptors here all came from a man aged 50 or older who received an inactivated influenza vaccine.

The V and J genes are TRBV29-1 and TRBJ2-2, with D unclear. This CDR3 has 12 amino acids. Trimming took 7 bases from V and 2 from J, leaving 8 bases between them. CDR1 and CDR2 (germline): SQVTM, ANQGSEA. CDR3 sequence (DNA): TGCAGCGCAGACCAAAACACCGGGGAGCTGTTTTTT. It translates to CSADQNTGELFF.

The chain uses TRBV10-3 and TRBJ2-1; D call uncertain. Germline V lookup: CDR1 ENHRY, CDR2 SYGVKD. Trimming left V 5 bases short and J 0 bases short, with 11 bases between. This CDR3 is built from 15 residues. CDR3 protein: CAISTDQNSYNEQFF. CDR3 nucleotide sequence: TGTGCCATCAGTACGGACCAAAACTCCTACAATGAGCAGTTCTTC.

The chain joins TRBV3-1 to TRBJ2-7; a possible D gene is TRBD1 (6 bases). The CDR3 consists of 12 residues. Trimming removed 3 bases at V and 13 bases at J, with 16 bases between. Germline V gene lookup returns CDR1 LGHDT and CDR2 YNNKEL (reference sequence). The DNA for the CDR3 is TGTGCCAGCAGCCAGGGGGCCACTCGGCCCTACTTC. This codes for CASSQGATRPYF.

This chain joins TRBV7-6 and TRBJ2-5; 9 bases map to TRBD2. The CDR3 extends over 15 amino acids. J lost 2 bases, V lost 6 bases, and 7 bases had no gene match. From germline, CDR1 is SGHVS and CDR2 FNYEAQ. CDR3 coding DNA: TGTGCCAGCAGTTCGACTAGCGGAATACAAGAGACCCAGTACTTC. This sequence encodes CASSSTSGIQETQYF.

The genes are TRBV7-6 and TRBJ2-2; D remains unclear. Germline loops: CDR1 SGHVS, CDR2 FNYEAQ. The CDR3 length is 15 residues. Trimming took 0 bases from V and 3 from J, leaving 8 bases between them. The CDR3 nucleotides are TGTGCCAGCAGCTTAGCGACTCTAGACACCGGGGAGCTGTTTTTT. It is translated as CASSLATLDTGELFF.

V and J are TRBV5-5 and TRBJ2-1; weak D call: TRBD1 (6 bases). Trimming removed 4 bases from V and 3 bases from J, with 14 bases in between. This CDR3 has 15 amino acids. Looked up from germline, CDR1 is SGHKS and CDR2 is YYEKEE (reference sequence). Here the CDR3 DNA reads TGTGCCAGCAGCCGGGGCGCGACAGGCTACAATGAGCAGTTCTTC. Encoded protein: CASSRGATGYNEQFF.

This clonotype was recorded many times. The chain has TRBV5-1 and TRBJ1-1; TRBD1 is a possible D gene (5 bases). The germline gives CDR1 SGHRS, CDR2 YFSETQ. Trimming left V 0 bases short and J 6 bases short, with 18 bases between. This CDR3 region has 16 residues. CDR3 bases: TGCGCCAGCAGCTTGGCCAGGGAGGGCGGTAGGTCTGAAGCTTTCTTT. This sequence encodes CASSLAREGGRSEAFF.

Many counts were recorded for this clonotype. The rearrangement joins TRBV7-2 to TRBJ2-2; D is ambiguous. V shed 5 bases and J shed 1 base, with 8 bases lying between them. From germline, CDR1 is SGHTA and CDR2 FQGNSA. The CDR3 sequence is 14 residues long. The CDR3 bases are TGTGCCAGCAGCACGGGTCTGAACACCGGGGAGCTGTTTTTT. It specifies CASSTGLNTGELFF.

In this sample, this clonotype turned up a few times. The rearrangement links TRBV11-2 to TRBJ2-5, with 7 bases matching TRBD2. In germline, CDR1 is SGHAT, CDR2 FQNNGV. V dropped 5 bases and J dropped 1; count of bases not matched to a gene: 4. This CDR3 spans 14 amino acids. The CDR3 spells CASSTSDFQETQYF. The CDR3 DNA sequence: TGTGCCAGCAGCACTAGCGACTTCCAAGAGACCCAGTACTTC.

In its sample, this clonotype was seen a few times. The rearrangement uses TRBV5-6 and TRBJ2-1; D uncertain. CDR3 length equals 13 residues. In germline, CDR1 is SGHDT, CDR2 YYEEEE. V was clipped by 3 bases and J by 9 bases, with 13 bases between them. CDR3 region: CASSSFYVGEQFF. CDR3 sequence (DNA): TGTGCCAGCAGCTCGTTTTACGTGGGTGAGCAGTTCTTC.

In this sample, this clonotype turned up a few times. The chain couples TRBV2 to TRBJ2-1; D might be TRBD1 or TRBD2, each matching 6 bases. The CDR3 spans 17 residues. Per the germline V gene, CDR1 is SNHLY and CDR2 is FYNNEI. Trimming took 0 bases from V and 10 from J, leaving 22 bases between them. The CDR3 spells CASSEAGHGGTGWEQFF. The CDR3 nucleotides read TGTGCCAGCAGTGAAGCTGGCCACGGGGGCACAGGTTGGGAGCAGTTCTTC. Full variable domain (remainder filled in from reference TRBV2 and TRBJ2-1): EPEVTQTPSHQVTQMGQEVILRCVPISNHLYFYWYRQILGQKVEFLVSFYNNEISEKSEIFDDQFSVERPDGSNFTLKIRSTKLEDSAMYFCASSEAGHGGTGWEQFFGPGTRLTVL.

The CDR3 here is CSAREVQRRSYNEQFF. DNA of the CDR3: TGCAGTGCTAGAGAGGTCCAGCGGAGGAGCTACAATGAGCAGTTCTTC. The chain couples TRBV20-1 to TRBJ2-1; weak D call: TRBD2 (5 bases). The CDR3 is 16 amino acids. Germline V gene data show CDR1 as DFQATT and CDR2 as SNEGSKA (reference sequence). With 0 bases removed from V and 3 bases from J, the gap between germline ends came to 15 bases.

This rearrangement joins TRBV28 to TRBJ2-3, with TRBD2 identical over 10 bases. V was pared by 8 bases and J by 5 bases, with 4 bases of the junction left unmatched. The V gene's germline CDR1 is MDHEN and CDR2 SYDVKM. The CDR3 is 13 amino acids. Here the CDR3 reads CASWGLAQDTQYF. CDR3 nucleotides: TGTGCCAGCTGGGGACTAGCGCAAGATACGCAGTATTTT. The full variable domain, its missing parts supplied by reference TRBV28 and TRBJ2-3, is DVKVTQSSRYLVKRTGEKVFLECVQDMDHENMFWYRQDPGLGLRLIYFSYDVKMKEKGDIPEGYSVSREKKERFSLILESASTNQTSMYLCASWGLAQDTQYFGPGTRLTVL.

The V call is TRBV29-1, the J call TRBJ2-7; possible D gene TRBD2, 6 bases. Trimming cost V 4 bases and J 3 bases, with 7 bases left between them. This CDR3 region has 11 residues. CDR1 and CDR2 (germline): SQVTM, ANQGSEA. Here the CDR3 DNA reads TGCAGCGTTGTGGAGGGCTACGAGCAGTACTTC. Its translation: CSVVEGYEQYF.

This clonotype was seen a handful of times. The chain is built from TRBV4-2 and TRBJ2-1, with D perhaps matching TRBD1 or TRBD2 (5 bases each). This CDR3 comprises 16 residues. Germline CDR1 reads LGHNA; CDR2 reads YNFKEQ. Trimming shortened V by 3 bases and J by 6 bases, and 18 bases separated the two germline ends. In nucleotides, the CDR3 is TGTGCCAGCAGCCACGGGACGGGACCCAAGTTCAATGAGCAGTTCTTC. It translates to CASSHGTGPKFNEQFF.

The CDR3 bases are TGCAGCGTTCCCCGGGGTAGCGGGCACGAGCAGTACTTC. Amino acid sequence: CSVPRGSGHEQYF. The chain couples TRBV29-1 to TRBJ2-7; 7 bases align to TRBD2. V lost 5 bases to trimming and J lost 5 bases; unmatched junction nucleotides: 9. CDR3 length equals 13 residues. The germline V gene encodes CDR1 SQVTM and CDR2 ANQGSEA.

This clonotype was counted ten times or more. V gene TRBV11-2 combines with J gene TRBJ2-1; no firm D call. Trimming left V 1 base short and J 2 bases short, with 21 bases between. Germline V CDR1 and CDR2: SGHAT, FQNNGV. This CDR3 spans 19 amino acids. The CDR3 reads CASSLGVGVRLNTYNEQFF. CDR3 in DNA: TGTGCCAGCAGCTTAGGGGTGGGTGTGCGACTCAATACCTACAATGAGCAGTTCTTC.

This clonotype was seen only a few times. This chain connects TRBV15 to TRBJ2-7; 9 bases match TRBD1. After removal of 2 bases from V and 5 bases from J, the junction contained 10 bases not matched to a gene. Germline lookup yields CDR1 LNHNV and CDR2 YYDKDF (reference sequence). The CDR3 is 16 amino acids. The chain's CDR3 is CATSRNTGGVPDEQYF. The DNA for the CDR3 is TGTGCCACCAGCAGAAATACAGGGGGCGTCCCCGACGAGCAGTACTTC.

This clonotype was observed a handful of times. The chain uses TRBV2 and TRBJ2-7, with 9 bases identical to TRBD1. After removal of 3 bases from V and 9 bases from J, the junction contained 9 bases not matched to a gene. Per germline, CDR1 SNHLY and CDR2 FYNNEI. The CDR3 spans 14 residues. Here the CDR3 DNA reads TGTGCCAGCAGTGACCCCCGGGACAGGGTCCGGCAGTACTTC. Protein: CASSDPRDRVRQYF.

V gene TRBV12-3 or TRBV12-4 combines with J gene TRBJ1-5; D may be TRBD1 (5 bases). V lost 6 bases and J 4 bases, leaving 16 bases between the germline ends. The CDR3 has 15 residues. DNA for the CDR3: TGTGCCAGCAGCCTACCTGGGGGAGAGAATCAGCCCCAGCATTTT. Encoded protein: CASSLPGGENQPQHF.

There are a few counts of this clonotype. This chain joins TRBV15 and TRBJ2-5; 9 bases align to TRBD2. Germline CDR1 LNHNV, CDR2 YYDKDF (reference sequence). Trimming at V came to 8 bases and at J to 3 bases, leaving 7 bases not matched to a gene. The CDR3 spans 14 residues. The CDR3, as DNA: TGTGCCACCGAGCTAGCGGGAAGGGAAGAGACCCAGTACTTC. Translating gives CATELAGREETQYF.

The table lists this clonotype with a few counts. The CDR3 DNA reads TGTGCCAGCAGTTGGACAGGGATCTACGAGCAGTACTTC. It codes for CASSWTGIYEQYF. The chain employs TRBV6-2 or TRBV6-3 and TRBJ2-7, with TRBD1 identical over 8 bases. Germline V CDR1 and CDR2: MNHEY, SVGEGT. V lost 4 bases, J lost 3 bases, and 2 bases stayed unmatched. CDR3 size: 13 residues.